This TCR beta chain was sequenced for a study of blood T cell repertoires in COVID-19. Study-wide background: Donors in the United States, Italy and Spain gave samples during acute or convalescent COVID-19.

Profiling relied on immunoSEQ multiplex PCR, and the TCRdb table lists in-frame clones only, not all of them. The data hold about 210,000 clones, with 70% to 90% observed a single time. V shed 5 bases, J shed 2 bases, and the junction held 3 bases outside the gene matches. Germline CDR1 reads SGHTA; CDR2 reads FQGTGA. The CDR3 consists of 16 residues. The gene calls are TRBV7-3 and TRBJ2-3; 14 bases line up with TRBD2. The source material was peripheral blood. This TCR was sampled from a woman between 45 and 60 years old with active or convalescent COVID-19. The CDR3 DNA follows: TGTGCCAGCAGCCAGGGACTAGCGGGGGTCACAGATACGCAGTATTTT. Its translation: CASSQGLAGVTDTQYF.